The sequence of this T cell receptor (beta chain) was determined in a study of memory CD4+ T cells and cytomegalovirus serostatus. Study observations and caveats: The CMV-associated TCR signature appears largely within the CD4+ memory repertoire.

This table comes from immunoSEQ multiplex PCR, and its TCRdb copy is limited to in-frame clones, with some not included. The sample records more than 40,000 clones, roughly four fifths being singletons. Single viable CD3+CD4+CD8-CD45RO+ cells were sorted as the memory CD4+ T cells. Regarding this clone: The antigen is not known.

This CDR3 is 15 amino acids long. V lost 0 bases, J lost 1 base, and 9 bases lay in between. Germline CDR1 and CDR2: MGHRA and YSYEKL. The rearrangement uses TRBV4-1 and TRBJ1-2; no clear D. The specimen sequenced was memory CD4+ T cells from blood. The source of this sequence is an adult in good health and CMV-seronegative. DNA for the CDR3: TGCGCCAGCAGCCAAGATCACTACAGTAACTATGGCTACACCTTC. Protein: CASSQDHYSNYGYTF.